The following is a T cell receptor (beta chain) sequence with its context. The target antigen is unknown. This record belongs to a study of shared clonotypes between healthy human individuals. Study summary: Donor ages ranged 18 to 49 years: a couple of women, a few men.

Profiling relied on immunoSEQ multiplex PCR, and the TCRdb table lists in-frame clones only, not all of them. The sample lists about half a million clones; roughly 80% were seen once. Broader study findings: Measured sharing among donors was expected to vary with sequencing depth.

The clonotype was recovered from a woman between 40 and 50 years old in good health. Some clones in this sample may be carry-over from other donors' samples. The sequenced sample was PBMCs.

In DNA form, the CDR3 reads TGTGCCAGTAGTCCACAGGGATTCTATGGCTACACCTTC. Translating it yields CASSPQGFYGYTF. The genes are TRBV19 and TRBJ1-2; D may be TRBD1 (6 bases). Trimming took 5 bases from V and 4 from J, leaving 11 bases between them. The germline gives CDR1 LNHDA, CDR2 SQIVND (reference sequence). The CDR3 covers 13 residues. The full variable domain, its missing parts supplied by reference TRBV19 and TRBJ1-2, is DGGITQSPKYLFRKEGQNVTLSCEQNLNHDAMYWYRQDPGQGLRLIYYSQIVNDFQKGDIAEGYSVSREKKESFPLTVTSAQKNPTAFYLCASSPQGFYGYTFGSGTRLTVV.